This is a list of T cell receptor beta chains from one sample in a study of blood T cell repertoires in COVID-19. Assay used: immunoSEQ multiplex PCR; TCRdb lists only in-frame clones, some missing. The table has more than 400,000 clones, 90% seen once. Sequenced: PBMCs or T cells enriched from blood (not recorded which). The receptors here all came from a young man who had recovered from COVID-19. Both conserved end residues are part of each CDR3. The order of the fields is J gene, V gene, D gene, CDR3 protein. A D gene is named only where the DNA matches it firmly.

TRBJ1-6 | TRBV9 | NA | CASSARQRNSPLHF
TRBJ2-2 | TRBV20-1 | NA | CSASRGSGAGELFF
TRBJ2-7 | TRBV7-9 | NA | CASSLERRGYEQYF
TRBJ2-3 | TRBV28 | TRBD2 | CASSLLGSGKADTQYF
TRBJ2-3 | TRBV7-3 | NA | CASSPNTGDTQYF
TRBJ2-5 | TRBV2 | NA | CASRQQGTGETQYF
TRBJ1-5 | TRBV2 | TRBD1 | CASRPGTGSNQPQHF
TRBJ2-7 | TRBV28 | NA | CASRRYEQYF
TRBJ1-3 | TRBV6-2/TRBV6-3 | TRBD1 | CASSDRGYVGNTIYF
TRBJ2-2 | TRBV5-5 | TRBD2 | CASRGRTSSNTGELFF
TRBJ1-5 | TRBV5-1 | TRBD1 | CASSSDRGGNQPQHF
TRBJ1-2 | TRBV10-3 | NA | CAISESKYSYTF
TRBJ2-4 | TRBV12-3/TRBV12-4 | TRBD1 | CASSLGTEPLQYF
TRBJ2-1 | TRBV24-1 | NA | CATSMSYSGFNEQFF
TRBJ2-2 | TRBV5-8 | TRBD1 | CASSFPGQRYTGELFF
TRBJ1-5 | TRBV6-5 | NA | CASSSLRQELQPQHF
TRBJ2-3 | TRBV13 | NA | CASSIITDTQYF
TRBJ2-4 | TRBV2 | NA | CASSEVLVTGKAKNIQYF
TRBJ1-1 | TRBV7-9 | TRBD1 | CASSLRQGANTEAFF
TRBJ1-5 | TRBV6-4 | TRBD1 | CATARGPGQPQHF
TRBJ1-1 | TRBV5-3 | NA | CARSTTDCPTGTEAFF
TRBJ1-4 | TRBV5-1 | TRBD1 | CASSLGATGGGHEKLFF
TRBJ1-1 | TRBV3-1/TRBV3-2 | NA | CASSQGLQATEAFF
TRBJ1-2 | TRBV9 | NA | CASSAGDGPYGYTF
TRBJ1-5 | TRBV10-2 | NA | CASRGDSNQPQHF
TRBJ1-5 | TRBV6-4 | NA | CASSVESGQPQHF
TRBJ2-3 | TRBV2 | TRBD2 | CASSEAYLAGDLTQYF
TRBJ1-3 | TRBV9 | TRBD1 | CASSPRQGGGNTIYF
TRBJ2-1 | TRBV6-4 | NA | CASSRQGGDEQFF
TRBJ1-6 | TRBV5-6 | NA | CASSQGRGVSPLHF
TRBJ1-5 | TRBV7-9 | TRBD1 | CASSLGDRTGGDQPQHF
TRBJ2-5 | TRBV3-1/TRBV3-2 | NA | CASSEDPRGGETQYF
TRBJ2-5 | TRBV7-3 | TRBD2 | CASSASSGRETQYF
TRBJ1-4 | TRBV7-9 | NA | CASSSPGSNEKLFF
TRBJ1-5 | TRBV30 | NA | CAWSPDSDQPQHF
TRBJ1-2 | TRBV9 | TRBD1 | CASSAEARTGGGYTF
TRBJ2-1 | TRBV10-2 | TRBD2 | CASRVRAGGVNEQFF
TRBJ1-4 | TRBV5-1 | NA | CASSSSGEKLFF
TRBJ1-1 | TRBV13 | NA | CAGLCSTPMNTEAFF
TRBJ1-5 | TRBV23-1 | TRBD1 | CASSQPPRQGNILNQPQHF
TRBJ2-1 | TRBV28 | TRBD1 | CASRRGQGRNEQFF
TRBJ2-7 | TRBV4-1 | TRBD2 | CASSHPRTSGNYEQYF
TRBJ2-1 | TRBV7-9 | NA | CASSLSSYNEQFF
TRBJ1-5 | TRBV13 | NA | CASSSPGLNQPQHF
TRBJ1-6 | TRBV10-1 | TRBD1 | CASSPTGVGSPLHF
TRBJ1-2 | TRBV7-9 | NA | CASSLGPTEESNYGYTF
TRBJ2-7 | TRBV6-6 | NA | CASSTTPRNEQYF
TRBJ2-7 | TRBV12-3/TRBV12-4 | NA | CASSLETGYQYF
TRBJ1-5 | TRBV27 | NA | CASSPRGINQPQHF
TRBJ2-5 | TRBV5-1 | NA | CASAQGVTQETQYF
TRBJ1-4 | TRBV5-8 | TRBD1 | CASRRTGTGGEKLFF
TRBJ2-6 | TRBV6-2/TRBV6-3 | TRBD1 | CASSYGPPTGTSSGANVLTF
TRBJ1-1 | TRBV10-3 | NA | CAISGAGYMNTEAFF
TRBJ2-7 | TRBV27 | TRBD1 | CASSLRTGRTYEQYF